Listed below are T cell receptor beta chains from one sample, sequenced in a study of blood T cells in healthy people across ages. TCRdb redid the calling of the 5' RACE reads with MiXCR, one entry per CDR3 protein. The sample shows 710,000 or so distinct CDR3 sequences, about a fifth of them seen only once. Sequenced material: blood. The origin of the receptors is a man in his 70s in good health. CDR3s include the opening cysteine and the closing phenylalanine or tryptophan. D genes are given only for firm matches. Rows may omit the clone size; those that give it use once, few, many or a size class.

d_gene,abundance,v_gene,j_gene,CDR3aa,CDR3nt
NA,few,TRBV19,TRBJ1-1,CASSIGGAHTEAFF,TGTGCCAGTAGTATCGGGGGGGCGCACACTGAAGCTTTCTTT
NA,few,TRBV10-1,TRBJ2-6,CASSEPPVSGANVLTF,TGCGCCAGCAGTGAACCACCGGTCTCTGGGGCCAACGTCCTGACTTTC
NA,NA,TRBV20-1,TRBJ2-7,CSARGGNWAYEQYF,TGCAGTGCTAGAGGAGGGAATTGGGCCTACGAGCAGTACTTC
TRBD2,NA,TRBV2,TRBJ2-7,CASSEEGLSTYEQYF,TGTGCCAGCAGTGAAGAGGGACTATCCACCTACGAGCAGTACTTC
NA,few,TRBV20-1,TRBJ2-5,CSATGQKQETQYF,TGCAGTGCAACGGGACAAAAGCAAGAGACCCAGTACTTC
NA,NA,TRBV20-1,TRBJ2-1,CSASQQSSYNEQFF,TGCAGTGCTAGTCAACAAAGCTCCTACAATGAGCAGTTCTTC
NA,many,TRBV7-9,TRBJ1-2,CASRGPANYGYTF,TGTGCCAGCAGGGGCCCGGCTAACTATGGCTACACCTTC
NA,few,TRBV12-3/TRBV12-4,TRBJ2-3,CASSLGDLAGDTQYF,TGTGCCAGCAGTTTGGGGGATCTAGCCGGAGATACGCAGTATTTT
NA,few,TRBV10-3,TRBJ1-1,CAISDRGAPAEAFF,TGTGCCATCAGTGATCGGGGGGCCCCGGCTGAAGCTTTCTTT
NA,NA,TRBV6-1,TRBJ2-7,CASSESRSYEQYF,TGTGCCAGCAGTGAATCAAGGTCCTACGAGCAGTACTTC
NA,NA,TRBV24-1,TRBJ1-2,CATGQRRGHGYTF,TGTGCCACCGGCCAGAGGAGGGGACATGGCTACACCTTC